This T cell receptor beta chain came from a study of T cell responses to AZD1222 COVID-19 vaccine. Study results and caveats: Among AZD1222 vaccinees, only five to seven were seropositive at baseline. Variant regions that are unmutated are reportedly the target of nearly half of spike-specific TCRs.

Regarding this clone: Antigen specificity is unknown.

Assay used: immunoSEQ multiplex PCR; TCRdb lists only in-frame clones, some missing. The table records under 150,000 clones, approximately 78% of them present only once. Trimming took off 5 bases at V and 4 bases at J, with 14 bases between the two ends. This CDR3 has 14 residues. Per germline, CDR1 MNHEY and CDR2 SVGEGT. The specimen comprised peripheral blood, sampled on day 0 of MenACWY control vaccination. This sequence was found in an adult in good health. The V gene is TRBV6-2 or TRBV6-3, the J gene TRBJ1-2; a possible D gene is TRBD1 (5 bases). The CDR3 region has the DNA TGTGCCAGCAGTCGACCCAGGGATCCCTATGGCTACACCTTC. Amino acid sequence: CASSRPRDPYGYTF.